The 18 T cell receptor beta chains in this list originate from one sample, sequenced in a study of T-cell reconstitution after alpha-beta-depleted transplantation in children. Unique molecular identifiers were incorporated into the prepared TCRbeta library. TCRdb re-derived calls from the PCR reads in MiXCR, one entry per CDR3 protein. The sample yields roughly 400,000 distinct CDR3 sequences, 43% seen once. Here the sequenced sample was PBMCs, taken before TCRalphabeta/CD19-depleted stem cell transplant. These receptor sequences come from a girl aged 2 to 9 with aplastic anemia, due to receive a stem cell transplant.

V gene TRBV28 combines with J gene TRBJ1-5, with a possible D match to TRBD1 (6 bases). The CDR3 is 15 residues long. Germline assignment: CDR1 MDHEN and CDR2 SYDVKM. V lost 3 bases to trimming and J lost 3 bases, with 12 bases between them. In nucleotides, the CDR3 is TGTGCCAGCAGTTTTGGGGGACACAACAATCAGCCCCAGCATTTT. It codes for CASSFGGHNNQPQHF.

This clonotype has a count of ten or more. The chain has TRBV12-3 or TRBV12-4 and TRBJ1-6; D possibly corresponds to TRBD1 (5 bases). The V and J ends lost 3 bases and 3 bases respectively, with 15 bases between them. The CDR3 has 17 amino acids. CDR3 nucleotide sequence: TGTGCCAGCAGTTTCGGGCAGGGAGGTGGCTATAATTCACCCCTCCACTTT. This translates into CASSFGQGGGYNSPLHF.

This clonotype was picked up many times. The rearrangement uses TRBV7-2 and TRBJ1-1; 9 positions match TRBD1. The CDR3 sequence is 15 residues long. The germline V gene has CDR1 SGHTA and CDR2 FQGNSA. With 4 bases clipped from V and 4 bases from J, the junction kept 7 bases outside the gene matches. CDR3 sequence: CASSSSPGQGTEAFF. In DNA form, the CDR3 reads TGTGCCAGCAGCTCGTCTCCGGGACAGGGCACTGAAGCTTTCTTT.

The chain links TRBV10-3 to TRBJ2-1, with D maybe TRBD2 (6 bases). The CDR3 runs to 13 residues. Trimming stripped 10 bases from V and 1 base from J, with 11 bases between. Germline values: CDR1 ENHRY, CDR2 SYGVKD. CDR3 in DNA: TGTGCCACTCGCGGGGTGTCCTACAATGAGCAGTTCTTC. Amino acids: CATRGVSYNEQFF.

Comment on this clonotype: A clone one base away is much larger, so this may be a read error. The chain combines TRBV3-1 with TRBJ2-3, with a possible D match to TRBD2 (7 bases). Between the trimmed V and J ends, which lost 1 base and 4 bases, there was a span of 9 bases. Looked up from germline, CDR1 is LGHDT and CDR2 is YNNKEL (reference sequence). The CDR3 contains 14 residues. CDR3 bases: TGTGCCAGCAGCCAAGCGGGGGGCGCAGATACGCAGTATTTT. This codes for CASSQAGGADTQYF.

V usage is TRBV5-1 and J usage is TRBJ1-2; the match to TRBD1 covers 9 bases. This CDR3 is 15 amino acids long. Looked up from germline, CDR1 is SGHRS and CDR2 is YFSETQ. The V gene end was trimmed by 5 bases and the J gene end by 3 bases; junction bases not matched to a gene: 8. The CDR3 bases are TGCGCCAGCAGACCTCCGGGACAGGGCGACTATGGCTACACCTTC. Its protein product is CASRPPGQGDYGYTF.

CDR3 in amino acids: CASSQGSAGGLTIYTDTQYF. The CDR3 nucleotides read TGTGCCAGCAGCCAAGGGTCGGCGGGAGGGCTCACCATCTACACAGATACGCAGTATTTT. The chain links TRBV4-2 to TRBJ2-3; 9 nucleotides align to TRBD2. After removal of 1 base from V and 2 bases from J, the junction contained 16 bases not matched to a gene. CDR3 length: 20 residues. CDR1 is LGHNA and CDR2 is YNFKEQ in the germline V gene.

V is TRBV6-5 and J is TRBJ1-5, with D uncertain. Trimming removed 5 bases at V and 11 bases at J, with 13 bases between. Germline V gene sequence: CDR1 MNHEY, CDR2 SVGAGI. The CDR3 has 12 amino acids. CDR3 loop: CASSDGASAQHF. Here the CDR3 DNA reads TGTGCCAGCAGTGACGGAGCCTCAGCCCAGCATTTT.

Here the CDR3 DNA reads TGTGCCACCAGTGACCCGGACAGGGACCTCACAGATACGCAGTATTTT. It specifies CATSDPDRDLTDTQYF. V is TRBV24-1 and J is TRBJ2-3, with 8 bases matching TRBD1. V trimming: 4 bases; J trimming: 2 bases; junction bases outside the gene matches: 7. The CDR3 consists of 16 residues. Germline V gene sequence: CDR1 KGHDR, CDR2 SFDVKD.

This clonotype was seen repeatedly, ten times or more. The J gene is TRBJ2-1, the V gene TRBV20-1; 11 positions match TRBD2. The CDR3 spans 15 residues. Unmatched junction bases numbered 10, after V lost 4 bases and J lost 8 bases. CDR1 and CDR2 (germline): DFQATT, SNEGSKA (reference sequence). CDR3 residues: CSAITTSGSSYEQFF. The CDR3 DNA reads as TGCAGTGCTATTACTACTAGCGGGAGTAGCTATGAGCAGTTCTTC.

V gene TRBV12-3 or TRBV12-4 combines with J gene TRBJ1-1; 8 nucleotides line up with TRBD1. With 5 bases clipped from V and 10 bases from J, the junction kept 9 bases outside the gene matches. The CDR3 loop spans 13 amino acids. Written as DNA, the CDR3 is TGTGCCAGCAGTCGAGACAGGGGCCCAGGAGCTTTCTTT. Translating it yields CASSRDRGPGAFF.

With respect to this clonotype: The junction differs from germline at one of its ends, possibly a read error. The gene calls are TRBV12-3 or TRBV12-4 and TRBJ2-7; tentatively, D is TRBD1 or TRBD2 (5 bases each). The CDR3 consists of 15 residues. The CDR3: CAISLALGPNHEQYF. The CDR3 coding sequence is TGTGCCATCAGTTTAGCGCTGGGGCCCAACCACGAGCAGTACTTC.

This clonotype was seen only a few times. The rearrangement uses TRBV20-1 and TRBJ2-7; TRBD2 agrees at 11 bases. Germline V gene lookup returns CDR1 DFQATT and CDR2 SNEGSKA (reference sequence). The CDR3 spans 16 residues. The trim removed 0 bases at V and 3 bases at J, leaving 7 bases unmatched. For the CDR3, the DNA is TGCAGTGCTAGAGACGGGCTAGCGGGAGGAATCTACGAGCAGTACTTC. It encodes CSARDGLAGGIYEQYF.

The J gene is TRBJ2-5, the V gene TRBV29-1; D is unresolved. V lost 1 base to trimming and J lost 2 bases, with 8 bases between them. The germline gives CDR1 SQVTM, CDR2 ANQGSEA. The CDR3 has 13 residues. As DNA, the CDR3 is TGCAGCGTTGAAGGAAGGCGGCAAGAGACCCAGTACTTC. Translation: CSVEGRRQETQYF.

This clonotype was counted only a few times. This rearrangement joins TRBV11-2 to TRBJ1-3; 7 positions agree with TRBD1. Germline V CDR1 and CDR2: SGHAT, FQNNGV. The CDR3 is made up of 18 amino acids. V dropped 5 bases and J dropped 0; count of bases not matched to a gene: 13. The chain's CDR3 is CASSLYWAGGDSGNTIYF. Here the CDR3 DNA reads TGTGCCAGCAGCCTTTACTGGGCAGGGGGGGACTCTGGAAACACCATATATTTT.

Only one count was recorded for this clonotype. The gene calls are TRBV15 and TRBJ2-5; tentative D call: TRBD1 (6 bases). Germline CDR1 is LNHNV and CDR2 is YYDKDF (reference sequence). Trimming left V 1 base short and J 3 bases short, with 12 bases between. The CDR3 totals 15 residues. The CDR3 DNA reads TGTGCCACCAGCAGAGGACCGACAGGCAAAGAGACCCAGTACTTC. As protein: CATSRGPTGKETQYF.

The rearrangement joins TRBV27 to TRBJ2-1; 9 bases line up with TRBD2. Germline V lookup: CDR1 MNHEY, CDR2 SMNVEV (reference sequence). Germline trimming cut 5 bases from V and 0 bases from J; bases unmatched to any gene: 5. This CDR3 is 16 amino acids long. For the CDR3, the DNA is TGTGCCAGCAGTACCTTGACTAGCGGCTCCTACAATGAGCAGTTCTTC. Amino acid sequence: CASSTLTSGSYNEQFF.

The rearrangement uses TRBV7-9 and TRBJ2-7; 12 positions match TRBD1. Germline V gives CDR1 SEHNR, CDR2 FQNEAQ (reference sequence). V shed 1 base, J shed 3 bases, and the junction held 7 bases outside the gene matches. This CDR3 is 17 amino acids long. The CDR3 loop is CASSLVLGTGGIYEQYF. In DNA form, the CDR3 reads TGTGCCAGCAGCTTAGTATTGGGGACAGGGGGCATCTACGAGCAGTACTTC.